The clone carrying this T cell receptor beta chain appeared once. Both 60 Vbeta primers and 13 Jbeta primers went into the PCR. Authors' methods: An analysis that came later counted 80 million or so unique TCR beta chains, some 11 million shared. TCRdb keeps only in-frame clones here, not all; method: immunoSEQ multiplex PCR. Clone size and V and J calls were adopted from that table, with D and trimming inferred from the DNA. Of around 110,000 clones listed, 75% to 85% were seen once; the top ten hold roughly 1.6%. CDR3 size: 14 residues. Trimming shortened V by 4 bases and J by 1 base, and 7 bases separated the two germline ends. Germline CDR1 is SEHNR and CDR2 is FQNEAQ (reference sequence). The data are from a study of cytomegalovirus exposure and HLA in healthy donors.

Sequences were obtained from PBMCs. This rearrangement joins TRBV7-9 to TRBJ2-2; D not certain. This TCR was recovered from a man aged 45 to 65 in good health and CMV-seronegative. The CDR3 bases are TGTGCCAGCAGCTACGGCGGGAACACCGGGGAGCTGTTTTTT. Amino acids: CASSYGGNTGELFF.